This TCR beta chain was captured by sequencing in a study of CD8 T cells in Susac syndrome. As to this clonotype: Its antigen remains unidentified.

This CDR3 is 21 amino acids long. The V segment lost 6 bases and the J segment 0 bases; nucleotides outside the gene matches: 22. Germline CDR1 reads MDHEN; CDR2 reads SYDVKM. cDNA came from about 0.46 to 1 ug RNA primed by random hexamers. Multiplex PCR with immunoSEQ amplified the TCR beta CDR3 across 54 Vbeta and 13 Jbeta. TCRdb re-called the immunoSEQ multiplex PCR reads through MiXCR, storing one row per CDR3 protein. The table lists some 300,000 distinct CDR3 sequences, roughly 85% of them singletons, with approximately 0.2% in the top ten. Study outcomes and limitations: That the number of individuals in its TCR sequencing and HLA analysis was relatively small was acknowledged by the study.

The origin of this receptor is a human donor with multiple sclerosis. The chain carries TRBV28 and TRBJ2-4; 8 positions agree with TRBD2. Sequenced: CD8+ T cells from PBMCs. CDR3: CASSTTFTGTSWGLAKNIQYF. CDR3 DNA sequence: TGTGCCAGCAGCACCACCTTCACCGGGACTAGTTGGGGGTTAGCCAAAAACATTCAGTACTTC.